Sequencing of this TCR beta chain was carried out in a study of blood T cell repertoires in COVID-19. Study-wide background: T cells, B-cell-depleted T cells, or PBMCs supplied cDNA or gDNA.

The table came from immunoSEQ multiplex PCR; TCRdb's copy has only in-frame clones and leaves some out. Of about 250,000 clones in the sample, 85% to 90% were seen once. V was pared by 2 bases and J by 2 bases, with 10 bases between. Germline V gives CDR1 SGHVS, CDR2 FQNEAQ. The CDR3 consists of 14 residues. Those enrolled, adults aged 18 to 89 years, came from about two dozen US areas. Cohort assignment relied on participant-reported clinical history. Resolution of symptoms, clearance, or two negative PCRs was present in recovered Cohort 3 donors. This clone has a handful of counts. Specimen: PBMCs or T cells enriched from blood (not recorded which). The chain employs TRBV7-8 and TRBJ2-7; D gene ambiguous. The receptor was isolated from a man aged 35 to 55 who had recovered from COVID-19. The CDR3 is CASSLSASAYEQYF. The CDR3 region has the DNA TGTGCCAGCAGCTTATCCGCCTCAGCCTACGAGCAGTACTTC.